Ten or more counts support the clone carrying this T cell receptor beta chain. V lost 0 bases, J lost 6 bases, and 5 bases lay in between. The CDR3 consists of 13 residues. The germline gives CDR1 LGHNA, CDR2 YSLEER. The sample is drawn from a study of T cells after yellow fever vaccination. Overall study: Separation of EM, EMRA, CM and Tscm memory subsets by sorting relied on CD3, CD45RA, CCR7 and CD95. Study results and caveats: The sorted memory subsets sampled on day 0 contained almost no detectable vaccine-responding clonotypes. Within FACS-sorted repertoires, abundant clonotypes contaminating from the bulk population could be present.

TCRdb reprocessed the 5' RACE reads with MiXCR, giving one entry per CDR3 protein. The sample records tens of thousands of distinct CDR3 sequences, roughly a tenth being singletons. The genes are TRBV4-3 and TRBJ2-2; D uncertain. Sequenced here: PBMCs, either bulk or a sorted T-cell subset (CD4+, CD8+, memory, or dextramer-sorted; not recorded which), sampled approximately 16 days after the first yellow fever vaccination. This receptor was taken from a man younger than 35 who received the YFV17D yellow fever vaccine. The DNA for the CDR3 is TGCGCCAGCAGCCAAGAGATATCCGGGGAGCTGTTTTTT. It encodes CASSQEISGELFF.